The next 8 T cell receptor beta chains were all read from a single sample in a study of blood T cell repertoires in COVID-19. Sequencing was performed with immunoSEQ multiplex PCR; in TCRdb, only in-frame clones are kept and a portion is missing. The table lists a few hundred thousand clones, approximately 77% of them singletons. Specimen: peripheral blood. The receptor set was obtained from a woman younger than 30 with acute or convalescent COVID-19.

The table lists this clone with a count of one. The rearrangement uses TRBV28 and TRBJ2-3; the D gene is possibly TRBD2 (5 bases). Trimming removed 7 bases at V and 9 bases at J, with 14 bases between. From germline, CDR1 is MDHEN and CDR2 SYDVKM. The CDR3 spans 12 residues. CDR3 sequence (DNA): TGTGCCAGCAAGAGTAGCGTAGAGACGCAGTATTTT. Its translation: CASKSSVETQYF. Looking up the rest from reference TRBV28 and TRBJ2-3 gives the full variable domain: DVKVTQSSRYLVKRTGEKVFLECVQDMDHENMFWYRQDPGLGLRLIYFSYDVKMKEKGDIPEGYSVSREKKERFSLILESASTNQTSMYLCASKSSVETQYFGPGTRLTVL.

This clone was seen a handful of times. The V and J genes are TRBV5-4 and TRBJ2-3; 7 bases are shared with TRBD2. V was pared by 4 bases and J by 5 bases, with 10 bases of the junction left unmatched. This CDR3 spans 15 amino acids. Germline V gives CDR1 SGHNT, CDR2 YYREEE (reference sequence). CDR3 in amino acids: CASSPLRERLDTQYF. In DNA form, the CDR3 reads TGTGCCAGCAGCCCCTTGCGGGAGCGTTTAGATACGCAGTATTTT. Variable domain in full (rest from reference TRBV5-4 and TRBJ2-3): ETGVTQSPTHLIKTRGQQVTLRCSSQSGHNTVSWYQQALGQGPQFIFQYYREEENGRGNFPPRFSGLQFPNYSSELNVNALELDDSALYLCASSPLRERLDTQYFGPGTRLTVL.

CDR3 loop: CASSQGLAASTDTQYF. The CDR3 nucleotides read TGCGCCAGCAGCCAGGGACTAGCGGCAAGCACAGATACGCAGTATTTT. V usage is TRBV5-1 and J usage is TRBJ2-3; TRBD2 matches 11 bases. Losses at the gene ends were 4 bases for V and 0 bases for J; bases not matched to a gene: 4. Germline CDR1 is SGHRS and CDR2 is YFSETQ. The CDR3 loop spans 16 amino acids.

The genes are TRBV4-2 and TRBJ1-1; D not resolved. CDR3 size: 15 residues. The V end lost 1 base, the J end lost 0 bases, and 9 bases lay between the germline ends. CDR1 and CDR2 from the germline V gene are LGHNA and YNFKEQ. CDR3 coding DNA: TGTGCCAGCAGCCAAGGGACTGGCATGAACACTGAAGCTTTCTTT. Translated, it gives CASSQGTGMNTEAFF.

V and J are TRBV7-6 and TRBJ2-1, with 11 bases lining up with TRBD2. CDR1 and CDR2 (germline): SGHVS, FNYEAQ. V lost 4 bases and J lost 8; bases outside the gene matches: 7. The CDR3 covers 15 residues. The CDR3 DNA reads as TGTGCCAGCAGCTCTAGCGGGAGGCGGGGAGATGAGCAGTTCTTC. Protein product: CASSSSGRRGDEQFF.

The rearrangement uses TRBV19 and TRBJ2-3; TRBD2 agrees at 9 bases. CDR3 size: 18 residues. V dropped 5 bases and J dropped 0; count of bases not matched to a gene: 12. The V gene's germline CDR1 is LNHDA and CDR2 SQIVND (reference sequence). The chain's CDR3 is CASSPLTLTSGSTDTQYF. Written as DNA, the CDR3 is TGTGCCAGTAGTCCCCTCACCCTGACTAGCGGAAGCACAGATACGCAGTATTTT.

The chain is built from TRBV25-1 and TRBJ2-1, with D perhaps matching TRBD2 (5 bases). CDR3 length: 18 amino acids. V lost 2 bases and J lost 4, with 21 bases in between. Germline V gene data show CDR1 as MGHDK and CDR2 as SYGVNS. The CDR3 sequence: CASSEPSRGRWVYNEQFF. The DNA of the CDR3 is TGTGCCAGCAGTGAACCATCCCGGGGTAGATGGGTGTACAATGAGCAGTTCTTC. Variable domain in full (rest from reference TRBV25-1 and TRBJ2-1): EADIYQTPRYLVIGTGKKITLECSQTMGHDKMYWYQQDPGMELHLIHYSYGVNSTEKGDLSSESTVSRIRTEHFPLTLESARPSHTSQYLCASSEPSRGRWVYNEQFFGPGTRLTVL.

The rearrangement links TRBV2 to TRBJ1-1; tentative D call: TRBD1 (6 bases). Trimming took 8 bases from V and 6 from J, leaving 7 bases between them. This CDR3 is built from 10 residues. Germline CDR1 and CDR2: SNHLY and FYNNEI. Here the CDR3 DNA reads TGTGCCAGCTCAGGGGCTGAAGCTTTCTTT. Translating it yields CASSGAEAFF.